This TCR beta chain was recovered during a study of cytomegalovirus exposure and HLA in healthy donors. The primer mix had 60 Vbeta and 13 Jbeta primers. This table comes from immunoSEQ multiplex PCR, and its TCRdb copy is limited to in-frame clones, with some not included. The table includes 80,000 to 100,000 clones, around 83% detected once. Findings and caveats of the study: Reportedly, cytomegalovirus status was diagnosed with high sensitivity and specificity. Presence/absence analyses treated sequencing depth as roughly uniform across donors. Available immune exposure information was restricted to CMV serostatus only.

Comment on this clone: Its target is unknown.

This receptor was taken from a female donor in good health and CMV-seropositive. Sequences were obtained from PBMCs.

The CDR3 is CASSTGQGIYGYTF. CDR3 DNA sequence: TGTGCCAGTAGCACGGGACAGGGGATCTATGGCTACACCTTC. The chain employs TRBV19 and TRBJ1-2; TRBD1 matches 10 bases. Germline CDR1 and CDR2: LNHDA and SQIVND (reference sequence). CDR3 length equals 14 residues. V gave up 6 bases and J gave up 4 bases; unmatched junction bases: 5.